The next 32 T cell receptor beta chains were all read from a single sample in a study of early T cells in non-severe SARS-CoV-2 infection. TCRdb re-analysed the 5' RACE reads in MiXCR, keeping a single row per CDR3 protein. The table shows 60,000 to 75,000 distinct CDR3 sequences, with approximately 9.1% occurring only once. The specimen comprised whole blood, sampled at baseline. The origin of the receptors is an adult who was a healthcare worker with PCR-confirmed SARS-CoV-2 infection or an uninfected control (not recorded which).

The chain carries TRBV5-5 and TRBJ2-2; D is possibly TRBD1 or TRBD2 (5 bases each). V lost 4 bases, J lost 6 bases, and 19 bases lay in between. This CDR3 comprises 16 residues. Per germline, CDR1 SGHKS and CDR2 YYEKEE (reference sequence). The CDR3 here is CASSPAWGRSAGELFF. The CDR3 DNA reads as TGTGCCAGCAGCCCTGCGTGGGGGAGAAGCGCCGGGGAGCTGTTTTTT. Full variable domain (outside the CDR3, taken from reference TRBV5-5 and TRBJ2-2): DAGVTQSPTHLIKTRGQQVTLRCSPISGHKSVSWYQQVLGQGPQFIFQYYEKEERGRGNFPDRFSARQFPNYSSELNVNALLLGDSALYLCASSPAWGRSAGELFFGEGSRLTVL.

This clonotype was recorded at least ten times. V usage is TRBV28 and J usage is TRBJ2-5; possible D gene TRBD1, 6 bases. The CDR3 has 22 residues. Germline V CDR1 and CDR2: MDHEN, SYDVKM. The ends were cut back, 3 bases at V and 4 bases at J, with 36 bases in the middle. CDR3 sequence (DNA): TGTGCCAGCAGTTTTTCAATCGGGCCCCGTGATTTGGGGGCTGAACCACCAGAGACCCAGTACTTC. Encoded protein: CASSFSIGPRDLGAEPPETQYF.

This clonotype was recorded many times. This chain uses TRBV29-1 with TRBJ1-5; D might be TRBD1 (6 bases). The CDR3 has 13 amino acids. CDR1 is SQVTM, CDR2 ANQGSEA, per germline. Between the trimmed V and J ends, which lost 6 bases and 4 bases, there was a span of 13 bases. The CDR3 DNA sequence: TGCAGCGTCGAAACAGGGCAGAATCAGCCCCAGCATTTT. Its translation is CSVETGQNQPQHF.

This clonotype was detected only a few times. J is TRBJ2-7 and V is TRBV28; 10 nucleotides line up with TRBD2. This CDR3 spans 16 amino acids. Looked up from germline, CDR1 is MDHEN and CDR2 is SYDVKM. The J segment lost 2 bases and the V segment lost 6 bases, leaving 10 bases of the junction unmatched. CDR3 nucleotides: TGTGCCAGCAGGAGGGCGACTAGCGGGTCTACCTACGAGCAGTACTTC. This sequence encodes CASRRATSGSTYEQYF.

This clonotype was picked up a small number of times. This rearrangement joins TRBV11-2 to TRBJ2-5; D gene ambiguous. The CDR3 has 11 amino acids. With 6 bases removed from V and 4 bases from J, the gap between germline ends came to 6 bases. The germline V gene has CDR1 SGHAT and CDR2 FQNNGV. The CDR3 coding sequence is TGTGCCAGCAGGTTCACAGAGACCCAGTACTTC. Protein product: CASRFTETQYF.

In its sample, this clonotype was seen many times. This chain connects TRBV11-2 to TRBJ2-1; weak D call: TRBD2 (6 bases). CDR1 SGHAT and CDR2 FQNNGV come from the germline V gene. The CDR3 covers 14 residues. V lost 7 bases to trimming and J lost 4 bases, with 14 bases between them. The CDR3 sequence is CASTLASVYNEQFF. The CDR3, as DNA: TGTGCCAGCACCCTTGCTAGCGTATACAATGAGCAGTTCTTC.

The V gene is TRBV10-2, the J gene TRBJ1-2, with 9 positions matching TRBD1. The CDR3 spans 14 residues. Per the germline V gene, CDR1 is WSHSY and CDR2 is SAAADI. Trimming cost V 4 bases and J 8 bases; bases outside gene matches: 8. CDR3 in amino acids: CASSGGTGMVGYTF. CDR3 nucleotides: TGCGCCAGCAGTGGGGGGACAGGGATGGTAGGCTACACCTTC.

The rearrangement uses TRBV27 and TRBJ2-6; no reliable D call. The V end lost 0 bases, the J end lost 12 bases, and 12 bases lay between the germline ends. The CDR3 runs 14 residues. Germline V gene data show CDR1 as MNHEY and CDR2 as SMNVEV (reference sequence). CDR3 in DNA: TGTGCCAGCAGTTTATCGTCCCACACTTCCGTCCTGACTTTC. Translated: CASSLSSHTSVLTF. Combining the CDR3 with reference TRBV27 and TRBJ2-6 gives the whole variable domain EAQVTQNPRYLITVTGKKLTVTCSQNMNHEYMSWYRQDPGLGLRQIYYSMNVEVTDKGDVPEGYKVSRKEKRNFPLILESPSPNQTSLYFCASSLSSHTSVLTFGAGSRLTVL.

In this sample, this clonotype turned up many times. The rearrangement uses TRBV28 and TRBJ1-2; D unclear. The V end was cut by 6 bases, the J end by 6 bases, with 14 bases between. CDR3 size: 13 residues. The germline gives CDR1 MDHEN, CDR2 SYDVKM. The CDR3 nucleotides are TGTGCCAGCAGCCCACAATCCGGGCATGGCTACACCTTC. It yields the protein CASSPQSGHGYTF.

V usage is TRBV7-9 and J usage is TRBJ2-3; D is unresolved. Trimming left V 3 bases short and J 2 bases short, with 9 bases between. This CDR3 has 14 amino acids. Germline assignment: CDR1 SEHNR and CDR2 FQNEAQ (reference sequence). CDR3 nucleotide sequence: TGTGCCAGCAGCTTGTTCGGGCCCACAGATACGCAGTATTTT. Translation: CASSLFGPTDTQYF. Based on the CDR3 plus reference TRBV7-9 and TRBJ2-3, the full variable domain is DTGVSQNPRHKITKRGQNVTFRCDPISEHNRLYWYRQTLGQGPEFLTYFQNEAQLEKSRLLSDRFSAERPKGSFSTLEIQRTEQGDSAMYLCASSLFGPTDTQYFGPGTRLTVL.

This clonotype was seen more than once but under ten times. The rearrangement links TRBV6-1 to TRBJ1-5, with D tentatively TRBD1 (5 bases). CDR3 length: 14 amino acids. V was clipped by 6 bases and J by 5 bases, with 14 bases between them. The germline V gene encodes CDR1 MNHNS and CDR2 SASEGT. CDR3 protein: CASRELPRDQPQHF. The CDR3 DNA reads as TGTGCCAGCAGGGAACTTCCCAGGGATCAGCCCCAGCATTTT.

In its sample, this clonotype was seen many times. The chain is built from TRBV27 and TRBJ1-1; D remains unclear. The CDR3 spans 15 residues. Trimming cost V 2 bases and J 1 base, with 11 bases left between them. The germline V gene encodes CDR1 MNHEY and CDR2 SMNVEV (reference sequence). The CDR3 here is CASSLRENANTEAFF. The CDR3 coding sequence is TGTGCCAGCAGTTTAAGGGAGAATGCGAACACTGAAGCTTTCTTT.

This clonotype was seen more than once but under ten times. V usage is TRBV28 and J usage is TRBJ2-3; the D gene is possibly TRBD2 (6 bases). Germline CDR1 is MDHEN and CDR2 is SYDVKM. Trimming shortened V by 6 bases and J by 4 bases, and 17 bases separated the two germline ends. The CDR3 is made up of 15 amino acids. CDR3 region: CASSHGTGFPDTQYF. Here the CDR3 DNA reads TGTGCCAGCAGCCACGGGACTGGGTTCCCAGATACGCAGTATTTT.

The table lists this clonotype with a few counts. At one end, the junction sequence differs from germline, possibly due to a read error. The chain links TRBV20-1 to TRBJ2-3; unclear D gene. CDR3 length equals 15 residues. Germline V lookup: CDR1 DFQATT, CDR2 SNEGSKA (reference sequence). The CDR3 nucleotides read TGCAGTGCCAGAGCCGTATACCTCCCTGCAGATACGCAGTATTTT. Protein sequence: CSARAVYLPADTQYF.

The table lists this clonotype with many counts. The chain uses TRBV29-1 and TRBJ2-7, with D possibly being TRBD2 (5 bases). This CDR3 is 12 amino acids long. With 4 bases removed from V and 6 bases from J, the gap between germline ends came to 13 bases. Germline CDR1 reads SQVTM; CDR2 reads ANQGSEA. The DNA of the CDR3 is TGCAGCGTTGCACAAGGAGGTGGCGAGCAGTACTTC. Its protein product is CSVAQGGGEQYF.

This clonotype was recorded a few times. V and J are TRBV5-1 and TRBJ2-1, with 14 nucleotides matching TRBD2. In germline, CDR1 is SGHRS, CDR2 YFSETQ. J gave up 0 bases and V 4 bases, and 6 bases lay outside the gene matches. The CDR3 has 18 amino acids. DNA of the CDR3: TGCGCCAGCAGCCCGGCCGGGACTAGCGGGAGCTCCTACAATGAGCAGTTCTTC. This codes for CASSPAGTSGSSYNEQFF. The full variable domain, completed using reference TRBV5-1 and TRBJ2-1, is KAGVTQTPRYLIKTRGQQVTLSCSPISGHRSVSWYQQTPGQGLQFLFEYFSETQRNKGNFPGRFSGRQFSNSRSEMNVSTLELGDSALYLCASSPAGTSGSSYNEQFFGPGTRLTVL.

This chain links TRBV6-1 with TRBJ1-2; D might be TRBD1 (6 bases). V lost 6 bases and J 1 base, leaving 12 bases between the germline ends. The CDR3 has 14 amino acids. Germline loops: CDR1 MNHNS, CDR2 SASEGT. As DNA, the CDR3 is TGTGCCAGCAGATCCAGGGGAGATAACTATGGCTACACCTTC. Its protein is CASRSRGDNYGYTF.

This clonotype was seen at least ten times. J is TRBJ2-7 and V is TRBV10-3; TRBD1 matches at 9 bases. Germline V gene lookup returns CDR1 ENHRY and CDR2 SYGVKD. Trimming cost V 0 bases and J 4 bases; bases outside gene matches: 7. This CDR3 comprises 16 residues. CDR3 amino acids: CAISESFGQGMYEQYF. The CDR3 nucleotides read TGTGCCATCAGTGAGTCGTTTGGACAGGGGATGTACGAGCAGTACTTC.

In its sample, this clonotype was seen a few times. The rearrangement links TRBV15 to TRBJ2-6; the D is unclear. Germline values: CDR1 LNHNV, CDR2 YYDKDF (reference sequence). The V and J ends lost 0 bases and 0 bases respectively, with 6 bases between them. The CDR3 is 16 residues long. The CDR3 DNA follows: TGTGCCACCAGCAGAGATTTAGTCTCTGGGGCCAACGTCCTGACTTTC. Encoded protein: CATSRDLVSGANVLTF.

This clonotype was seen many times. This chain connects TRBV20-1 to TRBJ2-3; TRBD2 agrees at 13 bases. With V trimmed by 2 bases and J by 6 bases, 17 bases remained unmatched. From germline, CDR1 is DFQATT and CDR2 SNEGSKA (reference sequence). The CDR3 covers 19 residues. CDR3 protein: CSARRHQGGGLAGKDTQYF. The CDR3 region has the DNA TGCAGTGCTAGACGCCATCAGGGAGGGGGACTAGCGGGAAAGGATACGCAGTATTTT.

The sample holds many counts of this clonotype. The chain is built from TRBV6-5 and TRBJ1-1; a weak D match, TRBD1 (5 bases). CDR1 is MNHEY, CDR2 SVGAGI, per germline. This CDR3 contains 18 residues. The V end lost 6 bases, the J end lost 1 base, and 24 bases lay between the germline ends. The CDR3 DNA is TGTGCCAGCAGACCCGAGTGGGGGGTTGGGGGAACGAACACTGAAGCTTTCTTT. This gives the protein CASRPEWGVGGTNTEAFF.

Remarks on this clonotype: A much larger clone differs from this one at a single base, so this may be a read error. This chain links TRBV7-9 with TRBJ2-1, with D possibly being TRBD1 (6 bases). Per the germline V gene, CDR1 is SEHNR and CDR2 is FQNEAQ (reference sequence). CDR3 length: 15 amino acids. CDR3 DNA: TGTGCCAGCAGCTCAGACAGGTCGAGGGGGAATGAGCAGCTCTTC. It encodes CASSSDRSRGNEQLF.

A note on this clonotype: This clone may be a read error of a much larger clone one base away. Since no conserved phenylalanine or tryptophan closes the CDR3, a read error is the likely cause. The J gene is TRBJ1-2, the V gene TRBV30, with 7 positions matching TRBD1. Losses at the gene ends were 5 bases for V and 3 bases for J; bases not matched to a gene: 9. The germline gives CDR1 GTSNPN, CDR2 SVGIG (reference sequence). CDR3 size: 14 residues. In nucleotides, the CDR3 is TGTGCCTGGTTACAGGGGTTAGCTGACTATGGCTACACCTCC. Translating it yields CAWLQGLADYGYTS.

The rearrangement links TRBV6-2 or TRBV6-3 to TRBJ2-7, with a tentative D call TRBD2 (6 bases). The CDR3 consists of 12 residues. Trimming shortened V by 2 bases and J by 10 bases, and 12 bases separated the two germline ends. Germline V gene data show CDR1 as MNHEY and CDR2 as SVGEGT. This CDR3 is CASSYPLAVQYF. The CDR3 nucleotides are TGTGCCAGCAGTTACCCACTAGCAGTTCAGTACTTC.

This clonotype appeared a few times. The chain recombines TRBV6-5 with TRBJ2-5; 7 nucleotides align to TRBD2. Germline-derived CDR1 and CDR2 are MNHEY and SVGAGI. The CDR3 is 16 amino acids. V trimming: 2 bases; J trimming: 5 bases; junction bases outside the gene matches: 11. In DNA form, the CDR3 reads TGTGCCAGCAGTTACCGGGTTGGGAGGGCCGAGGAGACCCAGTACTTC. Translated, it gives CASSYRVGRAEETQYF.

The V and J genes are TRBV12-3 or TRBV12-4 and TRBJ2-5; tentatively, D is TRBD2 (5 bases). The V gene lost 2 bases and the J gene lost 4 bases, with 17 bases spanning the gap. CDR3 length equals 16 residues. The CDR3 region has the DNA TGTGCCAGCAGTTTAAACGTGGGAGCCGGGGTAGAGACCCAGTACTTC. Translating gives CASSLNVGAGVETQYF.

This clonotype was recorded many times. The chain carries TRBV20-1 and TRBJ1-6, with 9 nucleotides matching TRBD1. After removal of 3 bases from V and 8 bases from J, the junction contained 5 bases not matched to a gene. In germline, CDR1 is DFQATT, CDR2 SNEGSKA (reference sequence). The CDR3 totals 14 residues. The CDR3 is CSASRGQGDSPLHF. CDR3 coding DNA: TGCAGTGCTAGTAGGGGACAGGGAGATTCACCCCTCCACTTT.

This clonotype was seen many times. This sequence joins TRBV12-3 or TRBV12-4 and TRBJ1-6; D is ambiguous. Deletions cut 6 bases from V and 8 bases from J, with 8 bases between. The CDR3 sequence is 12 residues long. In DNA form, the CDR3 reads TGTGCCAGCAGCCCCCTTTATTCACCCCTCCACTTT. It codes for CASSPLYSPLHF.

The chain is built from TRBV12-5 and TRBJ2-5; TRBD2 is a possible D gene (5 bases). Per the germline V gene, CDR1 is LGHNT and CDR2 is FRNRAP. CDR3 size: 13 residues. The V and J ends lost 4 bases and 4 bases respectively, with 10 bases between them. The CDR3, as DNA: TGTGCTAGTGGTTCCCGGACTGCAGAGACCCAGTACTTC. The encoded protein is CASGSRTAETQYF. The variable domain in full, completed from reference TRBV12-5 and TRBJ2-5, reads DARVTQTPRHKVTEMGQEVTMRCQPILGHNTVFWYRQTMMQGLELLAYFRNRAPLDDSGMPKDRFSAEMPDATLATLKIQPSEPRDSAVYFCASGSRTAETQYFGPGTRLLVL.

The chain has TRBV28 and TRBJ1-1, with D possibly matching TRBD1 (6 bases). The CDR3 has 15 amino acids. The V and J ends lost 4 bases and 1 base respectively, with 13 bases between them. CDR1 and CDR2 (germline): MDHEN, SYDVKM. This chain's CDR3 is CASSSGQLPNTEAFF. Here the CDR3 DNA reads TGTGCCAGCAGTTCCGGACAGTTACCGAACACTGAAGCTTTCTTT.

The DNA of the CDR3 is TGCAGCGCTCGGACTAGCCGCGTGGATCGGGAGCAGTTCTTC. Translated: CSARTSRVDREQFF. This chain joins TRBV29-1 and TRBJ2-1; 8 bases map to TRBD2. The CDR3 spans 14 residues. Trimming cost V 7 bases and J 10 bases; bases outside gene matches: 15. The V gene's germline CDR1 is SQVTM and CDR2 ANQGSEA.

In its sample, this clonotype was seen many times. The J gene is TRBJ2-7, the V gene TRBV5-1; D is uncertain. Germline values: CDR1 SGHRS, CDR2 YFSETQ. Trimming took 0 bases from V and 4 from J, leaving 11 bases between them. The CDR3 runs to 14 residues. The CDR3 loop is CASSLGVTVYEQYF. For the CDR3, the DNA is TGCGCCAGCAGCTTGGGGGTCACGGTTTACGAGCAGTACTTC.